This T cell receptor beta chain was obtained from a study of blood T cell repertoires in COVID-19. The overall study: Spain, Italy and the United States supplied samples that represented acute and convalescent COVID-19.

Authors' data handling: The authors estimated nucleated cell counts from reference gene primer amplification. Clones were read by immunoSEQ multiplex PCR, and TCRdb kept only the in-frame ones, dropping some. That table gives V, J and clone size, and the DNA gave D and trimming. Of around 60,000 clones listed, 80% to 95% are singletons. V lost 6 bases to trimming and J lost 3 bases; unmatched junction nucleotides: 8. Germline CDR1 reads SSHAT; CDR2 reads FNYEAQ (reference sequence). The CDR3 contains 14 residues. The rearrangement uses TRBV7-7 and TRBJ2-7; 7 positions match TRBD2. The sample was peripheral blood. This TCR came from a man over 45 with active COVID-19. CDR3 in amino acids: CASSYLAEIYEQYF. For the CDR3, the DNA is TGTGCCAGCAGTTACCTAGCGGAAATCTACGAGCAGTACTTC.